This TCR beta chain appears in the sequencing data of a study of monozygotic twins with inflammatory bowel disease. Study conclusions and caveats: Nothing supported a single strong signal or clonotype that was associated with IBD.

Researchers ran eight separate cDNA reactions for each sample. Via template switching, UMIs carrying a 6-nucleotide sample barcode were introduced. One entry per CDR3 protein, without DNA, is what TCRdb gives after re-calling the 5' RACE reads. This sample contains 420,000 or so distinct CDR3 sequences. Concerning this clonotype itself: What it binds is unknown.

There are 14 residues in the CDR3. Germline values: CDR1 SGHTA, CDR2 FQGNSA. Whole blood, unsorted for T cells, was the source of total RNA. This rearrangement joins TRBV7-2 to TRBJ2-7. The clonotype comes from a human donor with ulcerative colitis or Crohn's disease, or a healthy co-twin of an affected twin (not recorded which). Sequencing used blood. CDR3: CASSSSRGSYEQYF.